This T cell receptor (beta chain) was sequenced in a study of T cell repertoires in cytomegalovirus infection. Background on the study: Public signatures in TCR beta pointed to CMV infection and matching HLA type.

This clonotype was found many times. Its antigen is unidentified. In TCRdb, the reads were re-called with MiXCR into one record per CDR3 protein. The table shows approximately 500,000 distinct CDR3 sequences, with 11% occurring only once. Points from the study as a whole: The study identified carriers of CMV plus the relevant HLA from cumulative public TCR beta family frequency.

The source material was PBMCs. The TCR comes from a human donor in good health (CMV status not recorded). Some clones in this sample may be carry-over from other donors' samples.

The CDR3 DNA reads as TGTGCCAGCAGCAGATGGGACAGTCTTAGCTCCTACGAGCAGTACTTC. Protein sequence: CASSRWDSLSSYEQYF. This sequence joins TRBV7-9 and TRBJ2-7; TRBD1 agrees at 7 bases. The germline gives CDR1 SEHNR, CDR2 FQNEAQ (reference sequence). V gave up 5 bases and J gave up 0 bases; unmatched junction bases: 10. The CDR3 covers 16 residues.